The 23 T cell receptor beta chains below come from one sample, sequenced in a study of T cell responses to AZD1222 COVID-19 vaccine. Some clones are missing from TCRdb's copy, which holds only in-frame ones; the method was immunoSEQ multiplex PCR. The sample lists about 120,000 clones; 80% to 90% were seen once. Source: peripheral blood, taken on day 0 of AZD1222 vaccination. These receptors all stem from an adult in good health.

V usage is TRBV6-6 and J usage is TRBJ2-7; D might be TRBD1 or TRBD2, each matching 5 bases. Trimming left V 6 bases short and J 4 bases short, with 16 bases between. Per germline, CDR1 MNHNY and CDR2 SVGAGI (reference sequence). The CDR3 contains 14 residues. The CDR3 DNA follows: TGTGCCAGCAGCGGGACCCTAGGACGATACGAGCAGTACTTC. Residues: CASSGTLGRYEQYF.

This sequence joins TRBV20-1 and TRBJ1-2; tentatively, D is TRBD1 (6 bases). This CDR3 is 11 amino acids long. Germline values: CDR1 DFQATT, CDR2 SNEGSKA (reference sequence). Trimming removed 0 bases from V and 7 bases from J, with 6 bases in between. In DNA, the CDR3 is TGCAGTGCTAGAGACAGGGGTGGCTACACCTTC. It specifies CSARDRGGYTF.

The V gene is TRBV4-3, the J gene TRBJ1-2, with TRBD1 as a possible D gene (6 bases). The CDR3 consists of 14 residues. Germline V lookup: CDR1 LGHNA, CDR2 YSLEER. The V end was cut by 7 bases, the J end by 1 base, with 13 bases between. DNA for the CDR3: TGCGCCAGCACCGCCACCAGGGGTAACTATGGCTACACCTTC. This encodes CASTATRGNYGYTF.

The chain links TRBV27 to TRBJ2-7, with a possible D match to TRBD1 (5 bases). This CDR3 contains 13 residues. Trimming pared 2 bases from V and 2 bases from J, leaving 7 bases between. The germline gives CDR1 MNHEY, CDR2 SMNVEV (reference sequence). As DNA, the CDR3 is TGTGCCAGCAGTTTAGCAGGGCCCTACGAGCAGTACTTC. As protein: CASSLAGPYEQYF.

The CDR3 DNA sequence: TGTGCCAGCAGCTCCGCAGGGGGCCATAATTCACCCCTCCACTTT. Amino acid sequence: CASSSAGGHNSPLHF. V is TRBV7-3 and J is TRBJ1-6; 8 positions agree with TRBD1. Germline V gives CDR1 SGHTA, CDR2 FQGTGA. This CDR3 is built from 15 residues. V lost 4 bases, J lost 5 bases, and 4 bases stayed unmatched. The full variable domain, with the rest looked up from reference TRBV7-3 and TRBJ1-6, is GAGVSQTPSNKVTEKGKYVELRCDPISGHTALYWYRQSLGQGPEFLIYFQGTGAADDSGLPNDRFFAVRPEGSVSTLKIQRTERGDSAVYLCASSSAGGHNSPLHFGNGTRLTVT.

CDR3 in amino acids: CASSLSWGSYNEQFF. The DNA of the CDR3 is TGTGCCAGCAGCTTATCCTGGGGGAGCTACAATGAGCAGTTCTTC. This chain links TRBV7-3 with TRBJ2-1; D is possibly TRBD1 or TRBD2 (5 bases each). Germline-derived CDR1 and CDR2 are SGHTA and FQGTGA. V lost 2 bases, J lost 3 bases, and 11 bases lay in between. The CDR3 runs to 15 residues. Full variable domain (outside the CDR3, taken from reference TRBV7-3 and TRBJ2-1): GAGVSQTPSNKVTEKGKYVELRCDPISGHTALYWYRQSLGQGPEFLIYFQGTGAADDSGLPNDRFFAVRPEGSVSTLKIQRTERGDSAVYLCASSLSWGSYNEQFFGPGTRLTVL.

This clone was detected once. The rearrangement links TRBV28 to TRBJ1-5, with D uncertain. The CDR3 has 12 residues. Germline V gene lookup returns CDR1 MDHEN and CDR2 SYDVKM. V was shortened by 3 bases and J by 7 bases, with 7 bases between the two germline ends. For the CDR3, the DNA is TGTGCCAGCAGTTTTACCTTACAGCCCCAGCATTTT. It translates to CASSFTLQPQHF.

The chain joins TRBV23-1 to TRBJ2-5, with 7 bases aligning to TRBD1. TRBV23-1 is known as an ORF, though its function is uncertain. V lost 8 bases, J lost 7 bases, and 16 bases stayed unmatched. CDR3 length equals 15 residues. CDR3 residues: CASGPFNRGEGTQYF. Here the CDR3 DNA reads TGCGCCAGCGGCCCCTTTAACAGGGGCGAGGGGACCCAGTACTTC.

This chain connects TRBV27 to TRBJ2-7; D call uncertain. The germline gives CDR1 MNHEY, CDR2 SMNVEV (reference sequence). V shed 4 bases and J shed 2 bases, with 9 bases lying between them. The CDR3 extends over 13 amino acids. The CDR3 loop is CASSSTEPYEQYF. The CDR3 DNA sequence: TGTGCCAGCAGTTCGACGGAACCCTACGAGCAGTACTTC.

This rearrangement joins TRBV19 to TRBJ1-3; D is possibly TRBD1 (5 bases). From germline, CDR1 is LNHDA and CDR2 SQIVND (reference sequence). The CDR3 extends over 16 amino acids. Deletions cut 5 bases from V and 4 bases from J, with 18 bases between. CDR3 in amino acids: CASSHPGLPVGNTIYF. CDR3 DNA: TGTGCCAGTAGTCATCCGGGACTTCCCGTGGGAAACACCATATATTTT.

The chain combines TRBV5-1 with TRBJ2-7; possibly TRBD2 for D (6 bases). Germline CDR1 is SGHRS and CDR2 is YFSETQ. This CDR3 is built from 14 residues. The V and J ends lost 4 bases and 0 bases respectively, with 11 bases between them. The DNA for the CDR3 is TGCGCCAGCAGCCGTGGAGGGGACTCCTACGAGCAGTACTTC. Protein product: CASSRGGDSYEQYF.

The V call is TRBV27, the J call TRBJ1-2; perhaps TRBD1 as D (5 bases). In germline, CDR1 is MNHEY, CDR2 SMNVEV (reference sequence). V shed 4 bases and J shed 1 base, with 16 bases lying between them. The CDR3 runs to 16 residues. This chain's CDR3 is CASSSLTATYNYGYTF. CDR3 nucleotides: TGTGCCAGCAGTTCCCTGACAGCGACCTATAACTATGGCTACACCTTC.

V is TRBV5-1 and J is TRBJ1-1; possible D gene TRBD1, 5 bases. Trimming left V 2 bases short and J 3 bases short, with 11 bases between. The CDR3 totals 14 residues. CDR1 is SGHRS, CDR2 YFSETQ, per germline. Here the CDR3 reads CASSFGSGDTEAFF. The CDR3 DNA sequence: TGCGCCAGCAGCTTCGGGTCGGGGGACACTGAAGCTTTCTTT.

The V and J genes are TRBV29-1 and TRBJ1-2, with D tentatively TRBD1 (5 bases). CDR3 length: 12 residues. The germline V gene has CDR1 SQVTM and CDR2 ANQGSEA. V lost 4 bases to trimming and J lost 6 bases, with 12 bases between them. DNA for the CDR3: TGCAGCGTTGCGGGGGGGAACCATGGCTACACCTTC. As protein: CSVAGGNHGYTF. Looking up the rest from reference TRBV29-1 and TRBJ1-2 gives the full variable domain: SAVISQKPSRDICQRGTSLTIQCQVDSQVTMMFWYRQQPGQSLTLIATANQGSEATYESGFVIDKFPISRPNLTFSTLTVSNMSPEDSSIYLCSVAGGNHGYTFGSGTRLTVV.

The table lists this clone with a count of one. The J gene is TRBJ2-2, the V gene TRBV5-4; D perhaps matches TRBD2 (5 bases). Looked up from germline, CDR1 is SGHNT and CDR2 is YYREEE (reference sequence). The CDR3 has 17 amino acids. V was shortened by 0 bases and J by 4 bases, with 16 bases between the two germline ends. This chain's CDR3 is CASSLAGSSRGTGELFF. DNA of the CDR3: TGTGCCAGCAGCTTGGCTGGATCTAGCCGGGGCACCGGGGAGCTGTTTTTT.

The genes are TRBV10-3 and TRBJ2-7; 7 nucleotides align to TRBD1. J lost 3 bases, V lost 6 bases, and 11 bases had no gene match. The CDR3 consists of 15 residues. Germline CDR1 is ENHRY and CDR2 is SYGVKD. The CDR3: CAIRPEQGSGYEQYF. CDR3 coding DNA: TGTGCCATCAGACCGGAACAGGGGAGCGGCTACGAGCAGTACTTC.

The chain employs TRBV19 and TRBJ2-2, with TRBD1 as a possible D gene (5 bases). The CDR3 spans 12 residues. Germline-derived CDR1 and CDR2 are LNHDA and SQIVND (reference sequence). V lost 7 bases and J 3 bases, leaving 6 bases between the germline ends. The CDR3 coding sequence is TGTGCCAGTAAGGGGTACACCGGGGAGCTGTTTTTT. It is translated as CASKGYTGELFF.

The V and J genes are TRBV10-1 and TRBJ1-4; D not resolved. This CDR3 contains 14 residues. From germline, CDR1 is WNHNN and CDR2 SYGVQD (reference sequence). V was trimmed by 2 bases and J by 4 bases, leaving 8 bases between them. CDR3 sequence (DNA): TGCGCCAGCAGTGAGAGCAGGAGTAATGAAAAACTGTTTTTT. It specifies CASSESRSNEKLFF.

The V gene is TRBV7-9, the J gene TRBJ2-1, with D tentatively TRBD2 (6 bases). The V gene lost 4 bases and the J gene lost 6 bases, with 19 bases spanning the gap. The length of the CDR3 is 16 residues. Germline CDR1 reads SEHNR; CDR2 reads FQNEAQ (reference sequence). The CDR3 bases are TGTGCCAGCAGCTCCTTTGAGATAGCGGCTTTCAATGAGCAGTTCTTC. Translation: CASSSFEIAAFNEQFF.

This chain links TRBV24-1 with TRBJ2-1; a weak D match, TRBD2 (6 bases). CDR1 and CDR2 (germline): KGHDR, SFDVKD. V was shortened by 3 bases and J by 10 bases, with 12 bases between the two germline ends. There are 13 residues in the CDR3. In DNA form, the CDR3 reads TGTGCCACCAGTGATAGTCTAGCGCGCGAGCAGTTCTTC. It specifies CATSDSLAREQFF.

V usage is TRBV3-1 (or the pseudogene TRBV3-2) and J usage is TRBJ1-4; D remains ambiguous. The V end was cut by 4 bases, the J end by 3 bases, with 6 bases between. This CDR3 is built from 13 residues. Germline values: CDR1 LGHDT, CDR2 YNNKEL (reference sequence). The CDR3 loop reads CASSLMANEKLFF. CDR3 nucleotide sequence: TGTGCCAGCAGCCTAATGGCTAATGAAAAACTGTTTTTT.

The chain couples TRBV4-1 to TRBJ2-7; the D is unclear. Germline V lookup: CDR1 MGHRA, CDR2 YSYEKL. V dropped 3 bases and J dropped 7 bases, with 13 bases sitting between them. The length of the CDR3 is 13 residues. The CDR3 loop reads CASSHVTPAEQYF. CDR3 nucleotide sequence: TGCGCCAGCAGCCACGTGACCCCTGCGGAGCAGTACTTC.

This chain links TRBV29-1 with TRBJ1-4; D not certain. V was trimmed by 0 bases and J by 0 bases, leaving 8 bases between them. CDR3 length equals 15 residues. From germline, CDR1 is SQVTM and CDR2 ANQGSEA. The CDR3 DNA reads as TGCAGCGTTGAAGATTTCGGAGCAACTAATGAAAAACTGTTTTTT. Translation: CSVEDFGATNEKLFF.